Only a few counts were recorded for the clone carrying this TCR beta chain. Its antigen remains unknown. The entry originates in a study of T-cell reconstitution after alpha-beta-depleted transplantation in children. This CDR3 has 16 amino acids. Germline CDR1 MNHEY, CDR2 SVGEGT. The ends were cut back, 7 bases at V and 6 bases at J, with 21 bases in the middle. Study-wide findings and caveats: One year after transplant, T-cell counts and diversity came mostly from newly produced T cells. There were reportedly several hundred expanded graft clones from which alpha-beta T cells came about two months after transplant. Surviving recipient cells, namely T cells and thymic progenitors, were the source of high day-60 TCRbeta diversity in some patients.

The library targeted TCRbeta and was prepared with unique molecular identifiers. One entry per CDR3 protein, called by TCRdb with MiXCR from the PCR reads. The sample has a few hundred thousand distinct CDR3 sequences; approximately 13% are singletons. This TCR came from a male patient between 10 and 17 years old who had a stem cell transplant for acute myeloid leukemia, so the T cells may come from the graft donor. The chain couples TRBV6-2 or TRBV6-3 to TRBJ2-2; possible D gene TRBD2, 6 bases. The source was PBMCs, mostly from graft donor cells, collected 360 days after TCRalphabeta/CD19-depleted stem cell transplant. DNA of the CDR3: TGTGCCAGCACACGTGGACTATTTTCTAGGTCCGGGGAGCTGTTTTTT. This codes for CASTRGLFSRSGELFF.